These 2 T cell receptor beta chains were sequenced from one sample in a study of T cell responses to AZD1222 COVID-19 vaccine. Assay used: immunoSEQ multiplex PCR; TCRdb lists only in-frame clones, some missing. The sample shows tens of thousands of clones, more than 75% of them seen only once. The specimen was peripheral blood, collected on day 0 of AZD1222 vaccination. The receptors originated from an adult in good health.

The V and J genes are TRBV28 and TRBJ2-3; 9 nucleotides match TRBD2. The V gene's germline CDR1 is MDHEN and CDR2 SYDVKM. The CDR3 is 15 residues long. With 10 bases clipped from V and 3 bases from J, the junction kept 11 bases outside the gene matches. CDR3 region: CATTVGSGGTDTQYF. The DNA for the CDR3 is TGTGCCACCACAGTCGGTAGCGGGGGAACAGATACGCAGTATTTT.

V and J are TRBV5-1 and TRBJ1-6; 8 bases map to TRBD1. CDR3 length: 15 residues. The J segment lost 7 bases and the V segment lost 0 bases, leaving 3 bases of the junction unmatched. In germline, CDR1 is SGHRS, CDR2 YFSETQ. CDR3 in amino acids: CASSLARDRNSPLHF. The CDR3 region has the DNA TGCGCCAGCAGCTTGGCCCGGGACAGGAATTCACCCCTCCACTTT.